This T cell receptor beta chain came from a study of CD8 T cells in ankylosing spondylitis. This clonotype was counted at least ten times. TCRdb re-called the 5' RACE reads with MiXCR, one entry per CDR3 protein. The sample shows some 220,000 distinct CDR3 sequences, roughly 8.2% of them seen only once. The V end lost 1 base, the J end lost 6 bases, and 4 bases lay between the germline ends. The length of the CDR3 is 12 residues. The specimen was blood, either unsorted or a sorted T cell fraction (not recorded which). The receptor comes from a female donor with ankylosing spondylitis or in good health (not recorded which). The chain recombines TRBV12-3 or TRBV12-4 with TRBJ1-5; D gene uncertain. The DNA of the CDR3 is TGTGCCAGCAGTTTAGGGGGTCAGCCCCAGCATTTT. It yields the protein CASSLGGQPQHF.